This T cell receptor (beta chain) was profiled in a study of T cells after yellow fever vaccination. Findings of the study overall: FACS-sorted repertoires might harbor abundant contaminating clonotypes from the bulk population.

Notes on this clonotype: Its antigen is unknown. An end of the junction differs from the germline gene, which may be a read error.

One entry per CDR3 protein, called by TCRdb with MiXCR from the 5' RACE reads. Of under 550,000 distinct CDR3 sequences listed, roughly a fifth were seen once; the top ten hold about a sixth. Sample: PBMCs, taken roughly 20 days after the first yellow fever vaccination. The TCR comes from a man between 18 and 35 years old who received the YFV17D yellow fever vaccine.

This CDR3 is CASSLDSFYGYTF. The CDR3 DNA reads as TGCGCCAGCAGTTTGGACAGCTTCTATGGCTACACCTTC. J is TRBJ1-2 and V is TRBV5-1; D may be TRBD1 (6 bases). The germline gives CDR1 SGHRS, CDR2 YFSETQ. The CDR3 spans 13 residues.